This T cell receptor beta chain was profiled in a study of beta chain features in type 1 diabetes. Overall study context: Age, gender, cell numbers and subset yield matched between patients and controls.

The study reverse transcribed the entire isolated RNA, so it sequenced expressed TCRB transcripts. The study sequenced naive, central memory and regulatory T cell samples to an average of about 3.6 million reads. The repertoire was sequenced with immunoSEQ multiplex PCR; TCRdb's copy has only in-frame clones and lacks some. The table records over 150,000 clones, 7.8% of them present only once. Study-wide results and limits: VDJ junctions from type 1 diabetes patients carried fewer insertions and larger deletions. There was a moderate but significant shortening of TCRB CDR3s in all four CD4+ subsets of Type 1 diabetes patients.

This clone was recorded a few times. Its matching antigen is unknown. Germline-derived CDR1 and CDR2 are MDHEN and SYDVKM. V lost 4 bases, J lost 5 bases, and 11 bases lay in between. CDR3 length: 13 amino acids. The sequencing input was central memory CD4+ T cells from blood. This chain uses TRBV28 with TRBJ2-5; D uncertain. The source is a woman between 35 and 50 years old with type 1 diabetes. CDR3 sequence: CASSSDTRETQYF. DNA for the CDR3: TGTGCCAGCAGTTCCGACACCCGGGAGACCCAGTACTTC.